This TCR beta chain appears in the sequencing data of a study of immune heterogeneity within non-small cell lung tumors. About the study: Tumors were classified as 4 squamous cell carcinomas, around nine non-squamous carcinomas and 1 not otherwise specified.

Bulk tumor genomic DNA constituted the template, at roughly 660 ng per sample. Doctors removed several biopsies from each primary tumor during surgery, keeping them far apart. The cohort was untreated, with newly diagnosed non-small cell lung cancer undergoing curative surgery. Those donating were patients (newly diagnosed with non-small cell lung cancer) who were having surgery with curative intent. The CDR3 totals 12 residues. CDR1 is LNHDA and CDR2 is SQIVND in the germline V gene (reference sequence). Multiplex PCR relied on 32 V and 13 J primers to amplify TCR beta CDR3. TCRdb used MiXCR to reprocess the multiplex PCR reads, holding one entry per CDR3 protein. This sample has approximately 11,000 distinct CDR3 sequences, with approximately 20% found just once.

The clonotype originates from a man in his sixties with non-small cell lung cancer. The V gene is TRBV19, the J gene TRBJ1-2, with D hard to call. Sequencing was performed on lung tumor tissue. The CDR3 is CASHMVNYGYTF. The CDR3 coding sequence is TGTGCTAGCCACATGGTTAACTATGGCTACACCTTC. Looking up the rest from reference TRBV19 and TRBJ1-2 gives the full variable domain: DGGITQSPKYLFRKEGQNVTLSCEQNLNHDAMYWYRQDPGQGLRLIYYSQIVNDFQKGDIAEGYSVSREKKESFPLTVTSAQKNPTAFYLCASHMVNYGYTFGSGTRLTVV.